This passage covers 3 T cell receptor beta chains from one sample sequenced in a study of hypomethylating agent response in myelodysplastic syndrome. The assay was immunoSEQ multiplex PCR, and TCRdb's table has in-frame clones only and misses some. The sample includes 5,500 to 6,500 clones, 80% to 90% of them seen just once. The source was bone marrow, collected before or after starting hypomethylating agent treatment for myelodysplastic syndrome (not recorded which). These TCRs come from a human donor with myelodysplastic syndrome.

The V gene is TRBV11-3, the J gene TRBJ2-7, with D unresolved. Per the germline V gene, CDR1 is SGHNT and CDR2 is YENEEA. The CDR3 totals 12 residues. V shed 1 base and J shed 7 bases, with 8 bases lying between them. The CDR3 DNA is TGTGCCAGCAGCTTAGGTGAGAAGGAGCAGTACTTC. Amino acid sequence: CASSLGEKEQYF. Filled out from reference TRBV11-3 and TRBJ2-7, the complete variable domain reads EAGVVQSPRYKIIEKKQPVAFWCNPISGHNTLYWYLQNLGQGPELLIRYENEEAVDDSQLPKDRFSAERLKGVDSTLKIQPAELGDSAVYLCASSLGEKEQYFGPGTRLTVT.

The gene calls are TRBV4-1 and TRBJ1-1; unclear D gene. Trimming removed 3 bases from V and 11 bases from J, with 13 bases in between. The CDR3 runs to 12 residues. CDR1 and CDR2 (germline): MGHRA, YSYEKL. The CDR3 region has the DNA TGCGCCAGCAGCCAGGAAGAAAACGCTGCTTTCTTT. It translates to CASSQEENAAFF.

This chain uses TRBV7-2 with TRBJ2-3; 9 bases agree with TRBD1. After removal of 6 bases from V and 4 bases from J, the junction contained 14 bases not matched to a gene. This CDR3 is built from 17 residues. From germline, CDR1 is SGHTA and CDR2 FQGNSA. CDR3 DNA sequence: TGTGCCAGCAGTCACTACGGCCGGGACAGGGAAGCAGATACGCAGTATTTT. Translating it yields CASSHYGRDREADTQYF. The variable domain in full, completed from reference TRBV7-2 and TRBJ2-3, reads GAGVSQSPSNKVTEKGKDVELRCDPISGHTALYWYRQSLGQGLEFLIYFQGNSAPDKSGLPSDRFSAERTGGSVSTLTIQRTQQEDSAVYLCASSHYGRDREADTQYFGPGTRLTVL.